These 31 T cell receptor beta chains came from one sample sequenced in a study of persistence of HIV-infected CD4 T cells. For these receptors, no antigen is known. Nonspecific anti-CD3/anti-CD28 bead stimulation represents the broad CD4+ T cell repertoire. Responding CD4+ T cells were sorted by upregulation of both CD40 ligand and CD69. The immunoSEQ assay was version 4, run in survey mode. Data came from immunoSEQ multiplex PCR; TCRdb stores just in-frame clones and leaves some out. The profile shows roughly 41,000 clones, about 91% of them singletons. This sample comprised CD4+ T cells sorted from PBMCs after roughly 19-hour stimulation, obtained from a patient who received antiretroviral therapy. The receptors derive from an adult man with HIV who was CMV-seropositive.

The genes are TRBV10-3 and TRBJ2-2, with unresolved D. The CDR3 runs 11 residues. Trimming took 4 bases from V and 7 from J, leaving 4 bases between them. Germline CDR1 ENHRY, CDR2 SYGVKD. DNA of the CDR3: TGTGCCATCAGTGGAGTCGGGGAGCTGTTTTTT. Protein sequence: CAISGVGELFF.

The V call is TRBV30, the J call TRBJ1-5; D unresolved. This CDR3 contains 14 residues. V was cut by 1 base and J by 3 bases, with 10 bases left in between. CDR1 and CDR2 (germline): GTSNPN, SVGIG (reference sequence). This CDR3 is CAWSEGNTNQPQHF. For the CDR3, the DNA is TGTGCCTGGAGTGAAGGAAATACCAATCAGCCCCAGCATTTT.

This chain uses TRBV19 with TRBJ1-1, with 7 nucleotides matching TRBD1. The CDR3 length is 14 residues. Per the germline V gene, CDR1 is LNHDA and CDR2 is SQIVND (reference sequence). V shed 7 bases and J 1 base; nucleotides not matched to a gene: 6. CDR3 in amino acids: CASTLDRANTEAFF. The CDR3 DNA is TGTGCCAGTACCTTAGACAGGGCGAACACTGAAGCTTTCTTT.

The chain couples TRBV7-2 to TRBJ1-2, with D possibly matching TRBD1 (5 bases). The CDR3 covers 17 residues. V was shortened by 1 base and J by 4 bases, with 19 bases between the two germline ends. CDR1 and CDR2 from the germline V gene are SGHTA and FQGNSA. CDR3 nucleotide sequence: TGTGCCAGCAGCTTAGGGTTTACAGGTTACGCTTCCTATGGCTACACCTTC. This encodes CASSLGFTGYASYGYTF.

The J gene is TRBJ1-1, the V gene TRBV6-1; no clear D. The CDR3 has 16 residues. The germline V gene has CDR1 MNHNS and CDR2 SASEGT. Trimming took off 3 bases at V and 5 bases at J, with 19 bases between the two ends. The CDR3 spells CASSDLLGGRGTEAFF. CDR3 nucleotides: TGTGCCAGCAGTGACCTACTCGGCGGTCGTGGGACTGAAGCTTTCTTT.

This sequence joins TRBV4-1 and TRBJ1-4, with D tentatively TRBD1 (6 bases). The CDR3 runs 14 residues. V lost 4 bases and J lost 4, with 10 bases in between. Germline-derived CDR1 and CDR2 are MGHRA and YSYEKL. This CDR3 is CASSPSRGNEKLFF. CDR3 nucleotides: TGCGCCAGCAGCCCCTCCAGGGGTAATGAAAAACTGTTTTTT.

The chain combines TRBV3-1 (or the pseudogene TRBV3-2) with TRBJ2-3; TRBD2 might be the D (5 bases). Trimming took 2 bases from V and 4 from J, leaving 10 bases between them. The CDR3 runs 14 residues. Looked up from germline, CDR1 is LGHDT and CDR2 is YNNKEL (reference sequence). In DNA form, the CDR3 reads TGTGCCAGCAGCCAAACCATACTAGCAGATACGCAGTATTTT. This gives the protein CASSQTILADTQYF.

The chain recombines TRBV21-1 with TRBJ1-6; the D call TRBD1 from the table was never checked on the DNA. TRBV21-1 is termed a pseudogene. The CDR3 runs 15 residues. The CDR3 nucleotides are TGTGCCAGCAGCAAAGGGGCCTATCATAATTCACCCCTCCACTTT. This encodes CASSKGAYHNSPLHF.

The rearrangement uses TRBV24-1 and TRBJ2-2; 10 bases agree with TRBD1. Trimming took 7 bases from V and 5 from J; bases not matched to a gene: 6. CDR1 and CDR2 (germline): KGHDR, SFDVKD. The CDR3 sequence is 15 residues long. This chain's CDR3 is CATRIGTGVTGELFF. CDR3 nucleotide sequence: TGTGCCACCAGAATCGGGACAGGGGTAACCGGGGAGCTGTTTTTT.

The chain carries TRBV30 and TRBJ2-2; the match to TRBD2 covers 8 bases. In germline, CDR1 is GTSNPN, CDR2 SVGIG (reference sequence). J gave up 6 bases and V 0 bases, and 3 bases lay outside the gene matches. The CDR3 runs to 14 residues. This chain's CDR3 is CAWSVWTSSGELFF. The CDR3 DNA reads TGTGCCTGGAGTGTGTGGACTAGCTCCGGGGAGCTGTTTTTT. Together with reference TRBV30 and TRBJ2-2, the CDR3 gives the full variable domain: SQTIHQWPATLVQPVGSPLSLECTVEGTSNPNLYWYRQAAGRGLQLLFYSVGIGQISSEVPQNLSASRPQDRQFILSSKKLLLSDSGFYLCAWSVWTSSGELFFGEGSRLTVL.

The J gene is TRBJ2-1, the V gene TRBV24-1; D is perhaps TRBD1 (6 bases). CDR1 and CDR2 (germline): KGHDR, SFDVKD. The CDR3 is made up of 15 amino acids. The ends were cut back, 1 base at V and 8 bases at J, with 14 bases in the middle. CDR3 sequence (DNA): TGTGCCACCAGTGATTTCAGTACAGGGAGAGATGAGCAGTTCTTC. Protein: CATSDFSTGRDEQFF.

V is TRBV30 and J is TRBJ1-1; D unclear. Trimming pared 2 bases from V and 4 bases from J, leaving 11 bases between. The CDR3 runs 13 residues. The germline CDR1 and CDR2 sequences are GTSNPN and SVGIG (reference sequence). CDR3 sequence (DNA): TGTGCCTGGAGTTATTCTAGGAGCACTGAAGCTTTCTTT. Encoded protein: CAWSYSRSTEAFF.

A few counts support this clone. The CDR3 reads CAWGQGRSGNTIYF. DNA of the CDR3: TGTGCCTGGGGACAGGGCCGCTCTGGAAACACCATATATTTT. The chain combines TRBV30 with TRBJ1-3; 8 bases align to TRBD1. The ends lost 5 bases at V and 0 bases at J; junction bases unmatched: 3. The CDR3 spans 14 residues. Germline V gene sequence: CDR1 GTSNPN, CDR2 SVGIG (reference sequence).

The chain combines TRBV27 with TRBJ2-2; D not certain. The V end was cut by 2 bases, the J end by 5 bases, with 9 bases between. This CDR3 is built from 14 residues. Germline assignment: CDR1 MNHEY and CDR2 SMNVEV (reference sequence). The CDR3 bases are TGTGCCAGCAGTTTAGGGTACCCGACCGGGGAGCTGTTTTTT. It codes for CASSLGYPTGELFF.

V is TRBV14 and J is TRBJ1-1; the D is unclear. The CDR3 loop spans 13 amino acids. Between the trimmed V and J ends, which lost 4 bases and 0 bases, there was a span of 6 bases. CDR1 is SGHDN, CDR2 FVKESK, per germline. The CDR3 nucleotides read TGTGCCAGCAGCCGAGCCCTGAACACTGAAGCTTTCTTT. It specifies CASSRALNTEAFF.

The J gene is TRBJ2-2, the V gene TRBV2; a possible D gene is TRBD2 (5 bases). Germline values: CDR1 SNHLY, CDR2 FYNNEI. Trimming pared 8 bases from V and 5 bases from J, leaving 21 bases between. CDR3 length: 16 residues. CDR3 residues: CASVLQSGIGTGELFF. Written as DNA, the CDR3 is TGTGCCAGCGTATTACAGTCCGGGATCGGAACCGGGGAGCTGTTTTTT.

This chain uses TRBV19 with TRBJ1-5; no clear D gene. Germline lookup yields CDR1 LNHDA and CDR2 SQIVND (reference sequence). V lost 8 bases to trimming and J lost 3 bases, with 2 bases between them. This CDR3 is 10 amino acids long. The CDR3 DNA is TGTGCCAGTTCCAATCAGCCCCAGCATTTT. It specifies CASSNQPQHF.

This clone was seen only once. The rearrangement joins TRBV5-6 to TRBJ2-3, with 7 bases identical to TRBD2. V was pared by 3 bases and J by 3 bases, with 4 bases of the junction left unmatched. The CDR3 runs to 14 residues. Germline assignment: CDR1 SGHDT and CDR2 YYEEEE. CDR3 amino acids: CASSSAGVTDTQYF. The CDR3 DNA reads TGTGCCAGCAGCTCTGCGGGGGTAACAGATACGCAGTATTTT.

The rearrangement uses TRBV25-1 and TRBJ1-2; D gene unclear. This CDR3 spans 12 amino acids. CDR1 and CDR2 from the germline V gene are MGHDK and SYGVNS. V shed 7 bases and J shed 7 bases, with 13 bases lying between them. CDR3 nucleotide sequence: TGTGCCAGCACGGAGGTAGGGATTGGCTACACCTTC. Its translation: CASTEVGIGYTF.

CDR3 nucleotide sequence: TGTGCAAGTCGCTTTCTTAGGACGGCCAAACGCTATGGCTACACCTTC. This sequence encodes CASRFLRTAKRYGYTF. The V gene is TRBV12-2, the J gene TRBJ1-2. TRBV12-2 is labeled a pseudogene. The CDR3 consists of 16 residues.

In the case of this clone: Mismatch with germline at one junction end may stem from a read error. The chain recombines TRBV6-6 with TRBJ2-3, with 12 bases matching TRBD2. The CDR3 consists of 15 residues. The germline V gene encodes CDR1 MNHNY and CDR2 SVGAGI (reference sequence). The chain's CDR3 is CASSSTRLAGDAQYF. The CDR3, as DNA: TGTGCCAGCAGTTCGACCCGACTAGCGGGAGATGCGCAGTATTTT.

Comment on this clone: This CDR3 is also generated by other DNA sequences in the sample. The chain combines TRBV6-6 with TRBJ2-7; D remains ambiguous. The CDR3 is made up of 13 amino acids. Germline V lookup: CDR1 MNHNY, CDR2 SVGAGI (reference sequence). V gave up 0 bases and J gave up 0 bases, with 3 bases separating them. CDR3 nucleotide sequence: TGTGCCAGCAGTTACTCGGGCTCCTACGAGCAGTACTTC. Its translation: CASSYSGSYEQYF.

This chain links TRBV29-1 with TRBJ1-2, with D uncertain. CDR1 SQVTM and CDR2 ANQGSEA come from the germline V gene. The CDR3 is 14 residues long. V lost 3 bases to trimming and J lost 4 bases, with 15 bases between them. The CDR3 loop is CSVELRDLLYGYTF. In nucleotides, the CDR3 is TGCAGCGTTGAGTTAAGGGATCTCCTCTATGGCTACACCTTC.

The table lists this clone with a few counts. The chain combines TRBV6-5 with TRBJ1-6; D remains ambiguous. The germline V and J ends were trimmed by 0 bases and 19 bases, with 19 bases remaining between them. CDR3 length: 14 amino acids. Germline V gene sequence: CDR1 MNHEY, CDR2 SVGAGI. CDR3 in amino acids: CASSYSEDGMLIHF. The DNA for the CDR3 is TGTGCCAGCAGTTACTCGGAGGACGGGATGTTGATTCACTTT.

The chain joins TRBV19 to TRBJ2-1; 11 nucleotides match TRBD2. The CDR3 consists of 18 residues. CDR1 and CDR2 (germline): LNHDA, SQIVND (reference sequence). The V and J ends lost 5 bases and 5 bases, in that order; junction bases with no gene match: 14. CDR3: CASSASLLAGVRNNEQFF. In nucleotides, the CDR3 is TGTGCCAGTAGTGCATCCTTACTAGCGGGAGTACGGAACAATGAGCAGTTCTTC.

The rearrangement links TRBV6-1 to TRBJ2-5; D unclear. Germline CDR1 is MNHNS and CDR2 is SASEGT. There are 15 residues in the CDR3. The V end lost 3 bases, the J end lost 1 base, and 12 bases lay between the germline ends. Here the CDR3 DNA reads TGTGCCAGCAGTGAGTTCACCCAACTCCAAGAGACCCAGTACTTC. Its translation: CASSEFTQLQETQYF.

This rearrangement joins TRBV7-3 to TRBJ2-2; D may be TRBD1 (5 bases). Germline V lookup: CDR1 SGHTA, CDR2 FQGTGA. With 4 bases removed from V and 3 bases from J, the gap between germline ends came to 12 bases. CDR3 size: 15 residues. Here the CDR3 DNA reads TGTGCCAGCAGCTCAGGGATTTCTGACACCGGGGAGCTGTTTTTT. Amino acid sequence: CASSSGISDTGELFF. Looking up the rest from reference TRBV7-3 and TRBJ2-2 gives the full variable domain: GAGVSQTPSNKVTEKGKYVELRCDPISGHTALYWYRQSLGQGPEFLIYFQGTGAADDSGLPNDRFFAVRPEGSVSTLKIQRTERGDSAVYLCASSSGISDTGELFFGEGSRLTVL.

The chain couples TRBV5-5 to TRBJ2-6; the match to TRBD2 covers 8 bases. Germline V gene data show CDR1 as SGHKS and CDR2 as YYEKEE (reference sequence). J was trimmed by 6 bases and V by 1 base; bases with no gene match: 12. The CDR3 totals 18 residues. The CDR3 reads CASSLIPPGGWEANVLTF. The CDR3 region has the DNA TGTGCCAGCAGCTTGATCCCGCCGGGGGGGTGGGAGGCCAACGTCCTGACTTTC.

V is TRBV2 and J is TRBJ1-5; D gene ambiguous. The CDR3 is 14 residues long. Germline V gene sequence: CDR1 SNHLY, CDR2 FYNNEI. Trimming took 7 bases from V and 6 from J, leaving 16 bases between them. The CDR3 region has the DNA TGTGCCAGCACCAAGGAGGGCGGGAGTCAGCCCCAGCATTTT. Translation: CASTKEGGSQPQHF.

The rearrangement uses TRBV7-3 and TRBJ2-1; TRBD2 is a possible D gene (5 bases). Germline V gene data show CDR1 as SGHTA and CDR2 as FQGTGA. This CDR3 spans 14 amino acids. Trimming removed 1 base from V and 9 bases from J, with 13 bases in between. The CDR3 nucleotides are TGTGCCAGCAGCTTAAAAGTAGAGGGTGGTGAGCAGTTCTTC. Encoded protein: CASSLKVEGGEQFF.

The table lists this clone with a few counts. The chain couples TRBV10-3 to TRBJ1-6, with D possibly being TRBD1 (5 bases). The CDR3 consists of 14 residues. Germline V gene lookup returns CDR1 ENHRY and CDR2 SYGVKD. V dropped 8 bases and J dropped 5 bases, with 13 bases sitting between them. The CDR3 sequence: CAICLGTDNSPLHF. Written as DNA, the CDR3 is TGTGCCATCTGCCTCGGGACGGATAATTCACCCCTCCACTTT.